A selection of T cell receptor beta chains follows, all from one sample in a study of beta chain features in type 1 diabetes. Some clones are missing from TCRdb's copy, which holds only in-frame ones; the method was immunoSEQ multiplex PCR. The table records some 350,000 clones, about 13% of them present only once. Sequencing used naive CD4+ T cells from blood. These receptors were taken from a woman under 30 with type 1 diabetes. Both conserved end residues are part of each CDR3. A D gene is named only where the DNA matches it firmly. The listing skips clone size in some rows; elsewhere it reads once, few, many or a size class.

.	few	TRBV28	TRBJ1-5	TGTGCCAGCAGTTTAAAAGTGGGCCTGCCCCAGCATTTT	CASSLKVGLPQHF
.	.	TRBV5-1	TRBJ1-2	TGCGCCAGCAGCTTGGGACAGTCCTATGGCTACACCTTC	CASSLGQSYGYTF
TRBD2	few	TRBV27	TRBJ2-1	TGTGCCAGCAGTCAATTAGCGGGAGGGACCTACAATGAGCAGTTCTTC	CASSQLAGGTYNEQFF
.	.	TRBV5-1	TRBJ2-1	TGCGCCAGCAGCAGGGGAGGCTACAATGAGCAGTTCTTC	CASSRGGYNEQFF
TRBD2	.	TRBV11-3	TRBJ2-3	TGTGCCAGCAGCTTAGGTGGGACTAGCGCCGCTGGCGATACGCAGTATTTT	CASSLGGTSAAGDTQYF
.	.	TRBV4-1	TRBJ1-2	TGCGCCAGCAGCCAAGGGCCGCTTAACTATGGCTACACCTTC	CASSQGPLNYGYTF
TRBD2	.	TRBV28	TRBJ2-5	TGTGCCAGCAGTTTAGCGGGAGGGGAGACCCAGTACTTC	CASSLAGGETQYF
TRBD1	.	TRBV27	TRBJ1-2	TGTGCCAGCAGCCGGGGACAGGACTATGGCTACACCTTC	CASSRGQDYGYTF
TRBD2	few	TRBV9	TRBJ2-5	TGTGCCAGCAGCAAAGCGGGACTGGCCCGCGAGACCCAGTACTTC	CASSKAGLARETQYF
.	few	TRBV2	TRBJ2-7	TGTGCCAGCAGTGAATCTGGCGGGTACTCCTACGAGCAGTACTTC	CASSESGGYSYEQYF
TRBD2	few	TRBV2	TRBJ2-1	TGTGCCAGCAGGTCGACTAGCGGCTCCTACAATGAGCAGTTCTTC	CASRSTSGSYNEQFF
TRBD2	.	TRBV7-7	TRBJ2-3	TGTGCCAGCAGCCCCTCAGCGGGAGGGTGGGAAGATACGCAGTATTTT	CASSPSAGGWEDTQYF
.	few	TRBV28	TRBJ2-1	TGTGCCAGCAGTTCCGGAGGGCCGGGGAATGAGCAGTTCTTC	CASSSGGPGNEQFF
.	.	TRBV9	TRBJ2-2	TGTGCCAGCAGCTTACTAGCAGCGAACACCGGGGAGCTGTTTTTT	CASSLLAANTGELFF
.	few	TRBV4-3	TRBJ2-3	TGCGCCAGCAGCCAGGAGGCGGATAGCACAGATACGCAGTATTTT	CASSQEADSTDTQYF
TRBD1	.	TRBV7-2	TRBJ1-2	TGTGCCAGCAGCGACTCAGGGGGCTATGGCTACACCTTC	CASSDSGGYGYTF
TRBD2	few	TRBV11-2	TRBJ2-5	TGTGCCAGCAGCTTAGATCGTCGGGGGGGAGAGACCCAGTACTTC	CASSLDRRGGETQYF
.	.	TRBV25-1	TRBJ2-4	TGTGCCACCAAGGGGTGGGAAAACATTCAGTACTTC	CATKGWENIQYF
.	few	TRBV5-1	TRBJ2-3	TGCGCCAGCAGCTTGGAGCCTATCACCCAACGCACAGATACGCAGTATTTT	CASSLEPITQRTDTQYF
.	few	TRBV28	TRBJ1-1	TGTGCCAGCAGTACCCTCGGGGTGGGAAGGAACACTGAAGCTTTCTTT	CASSTLGVGRNTEAFF
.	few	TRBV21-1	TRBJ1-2	TGTGCCAGCACGCGACAGGGGCGCTATGGCTACACCTTC	CASTRQGRYGYTF
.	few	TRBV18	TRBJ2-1	TGTGCCAGCTCACCATTACCCGGGGACACCTACAATGAGCAGTTCTTC	CASSPLPGDTYNEQFF
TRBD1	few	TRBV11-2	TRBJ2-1	TGTGCCAGCAGCTCGACGGACAGGAATGAGCAGTTCTTC	CASSSTDRNEQFF
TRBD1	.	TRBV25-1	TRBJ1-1	TGTGCCAGCACCCGGACAGGCATGAACACTGAAGCTTTCTTT	CASTRTGMNTEAFF
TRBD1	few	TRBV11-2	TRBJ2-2	TGTGCCAGCAGCCAGGGGGTTGGCGGGGAGCTGTTTTTT	CASSQGVGGELFF
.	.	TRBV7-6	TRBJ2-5	TGTGCCAGCAGCCTTAGCCGACAGACCCAGTACTTC	CASSLSRQTQYF
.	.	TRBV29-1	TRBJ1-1	TGCAGCGTTGAGTGGACTCATAACACTGAAGCTTTCTTT	CSVEWTHNTEAFF
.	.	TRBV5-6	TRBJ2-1	TGTGCCAGCAGCAAAGGACTATACAATGAGCAGTTCTTC	CASSKGLYNEQFF
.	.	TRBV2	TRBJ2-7	TGTGCCAGCACCCGCGCTAGCGCCGCTCCCGAGCAGTACTTC	CASTRASAAPEQYF
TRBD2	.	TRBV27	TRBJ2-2	TGTGCCAGCAGTCCGAGAAGGGACTACAACACCGGGGAGCTGTTTTTT	CASSPRRDYNTGELFF
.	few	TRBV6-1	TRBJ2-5	TGTGCCAGCAGTGTATCCGTTCAGGGGACAGAGACCCAGTACTTC	CASSVSVQGTETQYF